This entry describes one T cell receptor beta chain. The antigen is unknown. This sample stems from a study of cytomegalovirus exposure and HLA in healthy donors. Study-wide findings and caveats: CMV antigen specificity of a few CMV-associated chains was confirmed in vitro. The study put about 180 TCR beta chains on its list as cytomegalovirus-associated.

Sequenced by immunoSEQ multiplex PCR; TCRdb stores in-frame clones only, minus some. The sample consists of roughly 150,000 clones, less than 95% of them appearing once. This CDR3 has 13 residues. Germline V gene sequence: CDR1 MDHEN, CDR2 SYDVKM. Trimming removed 6 bases at V and 8 bases at J, with 16 bases between. Sequencing used PBMCs. V is TRBV28 and J is TRBJ1-2; possible D gene TRBD1, 6 bases. This receptor was taken from a man in his late teens or twenties in good health and CMV-seropositive. In nucleotides, the CDR3 is TGTGCCAGCAGCCCGCTGGGGGCAAGCGGCTACACCTTC. Amino acid sequence: CASSPLGASGYTF.